This TCR beta chain comes out of a study of OX40 agonist ivuxolimab in advanced cancers. Study-level information: Ivuxolimab is an agonistic anti-OX40 (CD134) antibody, and patients were treated with it. Dosing consisted of intravenous ivuxolimab at 0.01 to 10 mg/kg every 2 weeks.

There are 13 residues in the CDR3. V trimming: 4 bases; J trimming: 3 bases; junction bases outside the gene matches: 5. Germline V gene lookup returns CDR1 GTSNPN and CDR2 SVGIG (reference sequence). As regards this clone: Its antigen is not identified.

Method: immunoSEQ multiplex PCR; TCRdb's copy keeps in-frame clones and lacks some. This sample yields 70,000 or so clones, of which about 86% are seen a single time; under 3% belongs to the top ten. Study-wide results and caveats: At 0.1 to 3.0 mg/kg, clonal expansion of CD4+ and CD8+ blood T cells had occurred by week 6. Among expanded peripheral T cells, antigen specificity went undetermined.

The sample was CD4+ or CD8+ T cells sorted from blood, taken in a trial of the OX40 agonist ivuxolimab. The chain uses TRBV30 and TRBJ1-2; 7 nucleotides agree with TRBD1. This sequence was found in an adult with an advanced solid tumor such as melanoma, head and neck, liver or kidney cancer. The CDR3 bases are TGTGCCTGGACGCAGGGGGATTACTATGGCTACACCTTC. Amino acid sequence: CAWTQGDYYGYTF.